This T cell receptor beta chain was captured in a study of cytomegalovirus exposure and HLA in healthy donors. The study's findings and limits: The tendency of first-cohort TCR clusters to co-occur in the 120 or so validation repertoires emerged from a later analysis. It was reported that the classifier diagnosed cytomegalovirus status with high specificity and sensitivity in both the original and validation cohorts.

Some clones are missing from TCRdb's copy, which holds only in-frame ones; the method was immunoSEQ multiplex PCR. This repertoire shows approximately 160,000 clones, 89% found once; its top ten account for just over 4%. The CDR3 totals 15 residues. V lost 3 bases and J lost 2; bases outside the gene matches: 7. The germline V gene encodes CDR1 ENHRY and CDR2 SYGVKD. A word on this clone: Its antigen is unknown.

V usage is TRBV10-3 and J usage is TRBJ2-7, with TRBD2 matching 7 bases. Sequencing input: PBMCs. This receptor was obtained from a man aged 18 to 35 in good health and CMV-seropositive. The CDR3 region is CAISDMASGAYEQYF. The CDR3, as DNA: TGTGCCATCAGTGATATGGCTAGCGGAGCCTACGAGCAGTACTTC.